A selection of T cell receptor beta chains follows, all from one sample in a study of glioma-infiltrating T cells. TCRdb ran MiXCR on the multiplex PCR reads and lists one entry per CDR3 protein. Found here are 85,000 to 110,000 distinct CDR3 sequences, around 28% of them singletons; the top ten hold 44%. The sequenced sample consisted of glioma tissue, nonneoplastic brain tissue, or PBMCs (not recorded which). Every receptor here comes from a human donor with low-grade glioma or glioblastoma, undergoing nonglioma brain surgery, or in good health (not recorded which). Each CDR3 is given with its conserved first and last residue. The order of the fields is V gene, CDR3 length, J gene, clone size, D gene, CDR3 DNA, CDR3 protein. A D gene is named only where the DNA matches it firmly. The size entry is marked missing in some rows and otherwise reads once, few, many or a size class.

>TRBV7-9|14|TRBJ1-1|many|TRBD1
TGTGCCAGCAGCTCGACAGGGAGACGCGCTGAAGCTTTCTTT
CASSSTGRRAEAFF
>TRBV6-1|14|TRBJ1-5|many|.
TGTGCCAGCAGGCCGGCCGAGACCGCTCAGCCCCAGCATTTT
CASRPAETAQPQHF
>TRBV14|15|TRBJ2-1|.|TRBD2
TGTGCCAGCAGCCGAGAGCGGGGACGACGGTATGAGCAGTTCTTC
CASSRERGRRYEQFF
>TRBV4-2|15|TRBJ2-4|few|TRBD1
TGTGCCAGCAGCCAAGAGCTCAGGGGGAAAAACATTCAGTACTTC
CASSQELRGKNIQYF
>TRBV6-1|12|TRBJ2-1|many|TRBD2
TGTGCCAGCAGTTTGTCGGGGGGTGAGCAGTTCTTC
CASSLSGGEQFF
>TRBV5-1|15|TRBJ2-3|.|TRBD1
TGCGCCAGCAGCTCAGGACAGGGGAGAACAGATACGCAGTATTTT
CASSSGQGRTDTQYF
>TRBV4-1|15|TRBJ2-7|many|.
TGCGCCAGCAGCCCGTTACGGACGGTTCAATACGAGCAGTACTTC
CASSPLRTVQYEQYF
>TRBV20-1|14|TRBJ1-1|many|TRBD1
TGCAGTGCCCCAAACCTTGACAGGGACACTGAAGCTTTCTTT
CSAPNLDRDTEAFF
>TRBV18|16|TRBJ1-3|few|TRBD1
TGTGCCAGCTCACCGTCCGGGACAGGGAATGGAAACACCATATATTTT
CASSPSGTGNGNTIYF
>TRBV28|16|TRBJ1-5|many|TRBD1
TGTGCCAGCAGTCTTCGGTACAGGGGGATACGGCAGCCCCAGCATTTT
CASSLRYRGIRQPQHF
>TRBV5-4|15|TRBJ2-2|.|.
TGTGCCAGCAGCTGGGACGTAAACCCCACCGGGGAGCTGTTTTTT
CASSWDVNPTGELFF
>TRBV20-1|13|TRBJ1-2|many|.
TGCAGTGTCTCCGGAGTCCCTAACTATGGCTACACCTTC
CSVSGVPNYGYTF
>TRBV29-1|13|TRBJ2-3|many|.
TGCAGCGTTGACTCGCGCAGGACAGATACGCAGTATTTT
CSVDSRRTDTQYF
>TRBV7-9|12|TRBJ1-1|once|.
TGTGCCAGCTCATACGGGAACACTGAAGCTTCCTTT
CASSYGNTEASF
>TRBV4-1|20|TRBJ2-6|.|.
TGCGCCAGCATGAAAAACCCATCAAACAGGGCCGGCTCTGGGGCCAACGTCCTGACTTTC
CASMKNPSNRAGSGANVLTF
>TRBV6-1|11|TRBJ1-1|many|.
TGTGCCAGCAGGGAAACCTTTGAAGCTTTCTTT
CASRETFEAFF
>TRBV6-2/TRBV6-3|16|TRBJ2-3|.|TRBD1
TGTGCCAGCAGTTACACGACAGGGTGGAGCACAGATACGAAGTATTTT
CASSYTTGWSTDTKYF
>TRBV14|17|TRBJ2-5|.|.
TGTGCCAGCAGCCAAGAAGGAACTCTTGTGGTTCAAGAGACCCAGTACTTC
CASSQEGTLVVQETQYF
>TRBV4-3|15|TRBJ1-2|.|TRBD1
TGCGCCAGCAGCGTCAGGGGGGATAATCCCTATGGCTACACCTTC
CASSVRGDNPYGYTF
>TRBV19|14|TRBJ1-1|few|.
TGTGCCAGTAGTATATCTTTCTCGAACACTGAAGCTTTCTTT
CASSISFSNTEAFF
>TRBV25-1|13|TRBJ1-3|many|.
TGTGCCAGCAGTTGGGCAGGCGGAAACACCATATATTTT
CASSWAGGNTIYF
>TRBV6-1|14|TRBJ2-7|many|.
TGTGCCAGCAAGAAACAGGGTTCCAACTACGAGCAGTACTTC
CASKKQGSNYEQYF
>TRBV20-1|10|TRBJ2-5|once|.
TGCAGTGCTCGACGAGAGACCCAGTACTTC
CSARRETQYF
>TRBV28|14|TRBJ2-7|few|.
TGTGCCAGCCACCGTCCGCACAGCTCCTACGAGCAGTACTTC
CASHRPHSSYEQYF
>TRBV7-2|15|TRBJ1-2|many|TRBD1
TGTGCCAGCAGCTTATCCAGGGGGCGTAATTATGGCTACACCTTC
CASSLSRGRNYGYTF
>TRBV5-1|15|TRBJ2-1|.|.
TGCGCCAGCAGCCGCGAAGCCCTAGAGAACAATGAGCAGTTCTTC
CASSREALENNEQFF
>TRBV6-1|12|TRBJ2-2|many|.
TGTGCCAGCTATCAGATAGCCGGGGAGCTGTTTTTT
CASYQIAGELFF
>TRBV28|12|TRBJ1-1|.|.
TGTGCCACCTCCACCGGGGGGACATTAGCTTTCTTT
CATSTGGTLAFF
>TRBV6-1|15|TRBJ2-2|.|.
TGTGCCAGCAGCGTCACCGAGGGGGTGCCCGGGGAGCTGTTTTTT
CASSVTEGVPGELFF
>TRBV6-1|14|TRBJ2-7|few|TRBD1
TGTGCCAGCAGGAGCCGGGACAGGGGCCCCCTGGAGTACTTC
CASRSRDRGPLEYF
>TRBV28|14|TRBJ2-7|many|TRBD1
TGTGCCAGCAAAGGGGGCTCGAGTTCCTACGAGCAGTACTTC
CASKGGSSSYEQYF
>TRBV10-2|16|TRBJ1-5|many|.
TGCGCCAGCAGATCAGGGAGACGAGAATCCCCAAAGCCCCAGCATTTT
CASRSGRRESPKPQHF
>TRBV7-8|12|TRBJ2-7|many|.
TGTGCCAGCAGCTTAAGTCCCTACGAGCAGTACTTC
CASSLSPYEQYF
>TRBV6-1|16|TRBJ1-2|many|.
TGTGCCAGCAGCTCGCCGGGACCTAGTTTGTACTATGGCTACACCTTC
CASSSPGPSLYYGYTF
>TRBV20-1|16|TRBJ2-5|many|TRBD2
TGCAGTGCTAGAGGTTTATCAGCGGGGTACCAAGAGACCCAGTACTTC
CSARGLSAGYQETQYF
>TRBV5-8|16|TRBJ2-3|few|TRBD2
TGTGCCAGCAGCTTAGGGAGGGAAGTGTTCACAGATACGCAGTATTTT
CASSLGREVFTDTQYF
>TRBV20-1|17|TRBJ2-1|many|.
TGCAGAGGCACGGGACCGATAAAACTTAGCTCCTACAATGAGCAGTTCTTC
CRGTGPIKLSSYNEQFF
>TRBV28|12|TRBJ2-2|many|.
TGTGCCAGCAGTCTATCGGCCGGGGAGCTGTTTTTT
CASSLSAGELFF
>TRBV12-3/TRBV12-4|12|TRBJ1-1|many|.
TGTGCCAGCAGTTTACAGGAGTTTGAAGCTTTCTTT
CASSLQEFEAFF
>TRBV4-3|13|TRBJ2-5|many|.
TGCGCCAGCAGCCAACAACCGCGGGAGACCCAGTACTTC
CASSQQPRETQYF
>TRBV7-9|15|TRBJ1-6|many|.
TGTGCCAGCAGCCATGTCACGGGGACCAACTCACCCCTCCACTTT
CASSHVTGTNSPLHF
>TRBV7-9|17|TRBJ1-3|few|TRBD1
TGTGCCAGCAGCCCGGGACAGGGCCCCCCCTCTGGAAACACCATATATTTT
CASSPGQGPPSGNTIYF
>TRBV2|14|TRBJ2-2|few|.
TGTGCCAGCAGTGGGATTATACCGTCCGGGGAGCTGTTTTTT
CASSGIIPSGELFF
>TRBV3-1|12|TRBJ2-5|.|.
TGTGCCAGCACCCAAGAGGGGGTGACCCAGTACTTC
CASTQEGVTQYF
>TRBV19|13|TRBJ1-5|.|.
TGTGCCAGTAGAAGAGAGGTCGATAAGCCCCAGCATTTT
CASRREVDKPQHF
>TRBV7-2|14|TRBJ2-7|few|.
TGTGCCAGCAGCGTACAGGGTTCTGGTCGCGAGCAGTACTTC
CASSVQGSGREQYF
>TRBV6-1|15|TRBJ2-2|many|TRBD2
TGTGCCAGCAGTCCCGCTGCGGGGGACACCGGGGAGCTGTTTTTT
CASSPAAGDTGELFF
>TRBV7-6|15|TRBJ1-2|few|.
TGTGCCAGCAGCCCCCTGGGTCGTCGGGGAGATGGCTACACCTTC
CASSPLGRRGDGYTF
>TRBV4-2|14|TRBJ1-1|few|TRBD1
TGTGCCAGCAGCCGGGACAGCCAAAACACTGAAGCTTTCTTT
CASSRDSQNTEAFF